This T cell receptor beta chain is from a study of T cell repertoires in cytomegalovirus infection. In the study overall: CMV infection and matching HLA type were both indicated by public TCR beta signatures.

This clonotype was observed once. The CDR3 spans 14 residues. Germline values: CDR1 DFQATT, CDR2 SNEGSKA (reference sequence). The V and J ends lost 6 bases and 3 bases, in that order; junction bases with no gene match: 5. TCRdb fed the reads into MiXCR, producing one record per CDR3 protein. Of hundreds of thousands of distinct CDR3 sequences listed, roughly a third are singletons. The rearrangement joins TRBV20-1 to TRBJ2-1; 10 nucleotides align to TRBD1. The sequenced material came from PBMCs. This TCR came from a human donor in good health (CMV status not recorded). Some clones in this sample may be carry-over from other donors' samples. CDR3: CSAEDRGIYNEQFF. The CDR3 nucleotides are TGCAGTGCCGAGGACAGGGGGATCTACAATGAGCAGTTCTTC.